The 25 T cell receptor beta chains below all came from one sample that was sequenced in a study of blood T cell repertoires in COVID-19. The method was immunoSEQ multiplex PCR; TCRdb's version includes in-frame clones alone and lacks a portion of them. The table includes 80,000 or so clones, 65% to 90% detected once. Sequencing input: peripheral blood. These TCRs come from a man older than 75 with acute or convalescent COVID-19.

V and J are TRBV30 and TRBJ2-1; the match to TRBD2 covers 8 bases. The V segment lost 0 bases and the J segment 10 bases; nucleotides outside the gene matches: 11. CDR3 length equals 15 residues. Per germline, CDR1 GTSNPN and CDR2 SVGIG (reference sequence). CDR3 sequence: CAWSVQGSGIREQFF. The CDR3 bases are TGTGCCTGGAGTGTACAAGGTAGCGGGATTAGAGAGCAGTTCTTC.

This clone was detected a few times. The V gene is TRBV28, the J gene TRBJ1-1; D is uncertain. V lost 2 bases and J lost 10, with 11 bases in between. CDR1 is MDHEN and CDR2 is SYDVKM in the germline V gene. This CDR3 is 12 amino acids long. This CDR3 reads CASSLHPLGAFF. DNA of the CDR3: TGTGCCAGCAGTTTACACCCACTAGGAGCTTTCTTT.

The chain combines TRBV7-2 with TRBJ2-7; the D is unclear. Trimming cost V 0 bases and J 3 bases, with 12 bases left between them. The CDR3 is 15 residues long. Looked up from germline, CDR1 is SGHTA and CDR2 is FQGNSA. DNA for the CDR3: TGTGCCAGCAGCTTAGCGCGCTACAGTTACTACGAGCAGTACTTC. This translates into CASSLARYSYYEQYF.

The rearrangement uses TRBV18 and TRBJ1-1; the D is unclear. CDR1 and CDR2 (germline): KGHSH, LQKENI. The CDR3 runs 14 residues. V was trimmed by 3 bases and J by 0 bases, leaving 8 bases between them. The CDR3 sequence is CASSPLQVNTEAFF. The CDR3 DNA reads as TGTGCCAGCTCACCCCTTCAGGTGAACACTGAAGCTTTCTTT.

The chain employs TRBV5-4 and TRBJ2-2, with 9 bases matching TRBD1. The ends lost 4 bases at V and 4 bases at J; junction bases unmatched: 5. Germline loops: CDR1 SGHNT, CDR2 YYREEE (reference sequence). There are 15 residues in the CDR3. Here the CDR3 DNA reads TGTGCCAGCAGCAGGACAGGGGTACTCACCGGGGAGCTGTTTTTT. It codes for CASSRTGVLTGELFF.

The chain combines TRBV10-3 with TRBJ2-1, with 12 bases that match TRBD2. Per the germline V gene, CDR1 is ENHRY and CDR2 is SYGVKD. Trimming took 8 bases from V and 5 from J; bases not matched to a gene: 1. The CDR3 totals 13 residues. The DNA of the CDR3 is TGTGCCATCGGACTAGCGGGGAACAATGAGCAGTTCTTC. The encoded protein is CAIGLAGNNEQFF.

The CDR3 here is CASSLGSGRAAEQYF. The CDR3 DNA follows: TGTGCCAGCAGTTTAGGCAGCGGGAGGGCAGCCGAGCAGTACTTC. The gene calls are TRBV27 and TRBJ2-7, with TRBD2 matching over 10 bases. The germline V gene has CDR1 MNHEY and CDR2 SMNVEV (reference sequence). The CDR3 has 15 residues. After removal of 2 bases from V and 6 bases from J, the junction contained 7 bases not matched to a gene.

The CDR3, as DNA: TGTGCCACCAGCAGAGTCCAGGGAGGGTTCCAGAGTAATCAGCCCCAGCATTTT. Amino acid sequence: CATSRVQGGFQSNQPQHF. This sequence joins TRBV15 and TRBJ1-5; D may be TRBD1 (5 bases). This CDR3 has 18 amino acids. Trimming removed 1 base at V and 4 bases at J, with 20 bases between. Germline lookup yields CDR1 LNHNV and CDR2 YYDKDF (reference sequence).

By its share, this clone is medium-sized. J is TRBJ1-1 and V is TRBV7-2, with a tentative D call TRBD1 (5 bases). Germline V CDR1 and CDR2: SGHTA, FQGNSA. V was trimmed by 5 bases and J by 9 bases, leaving 16 bases between them. CDR3 size: 13 residues. The CDR3 DNA reads TGTGCCAGCAGCAATACAGGTGCTCTCCAAGCTTTCTTT. Translating it yields CASSNTGALQAFF.

This sequence joins TRBV6-2 or TRBV6-3 and TRBJ1-5; a weak D match, TRBD1 (5 bases). CDR3 length: 13 residues. The V end was cut by 0 bases, the J end by 10 bases, with 10 bases between. The germline gives CDR1 MNHEY, CDR2 SVGEGT. The CDR3 DNA reads TGTGCCAGCAGTTACTCCGGGGGAACACCCCAGCATTTT. Protein product: CASSYSGGTPQHF.

V usage is TRBV7-9 and J usage is TRBJ2-7, with 12 nucleotides matching TRBD1. Trimming removed 2 bases from V and 6 bases from J; junction bases left unmatched: 8. The CDR3 extends over 16 amino acids. Germline V lookup: CDR1 SEHNR, CDR2 FQNEAQ (reference sequence). This CDR3 is CASSLTAGDRGPEQYF. The CDR3 DNA is TGTGCCAGCAGCTTAACCGCCGGGGACAGGGGGCCCGAGCAGTACTTC.

The rearrangement joins TRBV28 to TRBJ1-4; TRBD1 is a possible D gene (6 bases). This CDR3 contains 17 residues. Trimming shortened V by 5 bases and J by 3 bases, and 19 bases separated the two germline ends. The germline gives CDR1 MDHEN, CDR2 SYDVKM. The CDR3 DNA is TGTGCCAGCAGTACTTACATATTACAGGGATCTAATGAAAAACTGTTTTTT. As protein: CASSTYILQGSNEKLFF. Variable domain in full (rest from reference TRBV28 and TRBJ1-4): DVKVTQSSRYLVKRTGEKVFLECVQDMDHENMFWYRQDPGLGLRLIYFSYDVKMKEKGDIPEGYSVSREKKERFSLILESASTNQTSMYLCASSTYILQGSNEKLFFGSGTQLSVL.

The V and J genes are TRBV21-1 and TRBJ2-4; the tabulated D call, TRBD2, remains unverified against the DNA. TRBV21-1 is reported as a pseudogene. CDR3 length equals 14 residues. CDR3 region: CASSPRGGEDIQYF. The CDR3 DNA reads as TGTGCCAGCAGCCCCCGGGGGGGCGAGGACATTCAGTACTTC.

V is TRBV5-1 and J is TRBJ2-3; no clear D. The germline gives CDR1 SGHRS, CDR2 YFSETQ. Trimming pared 2 bases from V and 0 bases from J, leaving 10 bases between. This CDR3 comprises 15 residues. The CDR3 reads CASSFTGYSTDTQYF. As DNA, the CDR3 is TGCGCCAGCAGCTTCACCGGGTATAGCACAGATACGCAGTATTTT.

V usage is TRBV6-6 and J usage is TRBJ1-5; 12 nucleotides align to TRBD1. V lost 4 bases and J lost 6; bases outside the gene matches: 7. Germline CDR1 reads MNHNY; CDR2 reads SVGAGI (reference sequence). This CDR3 is built from 16 residues. CDR3 region: CASSSVPGQGAQPQHF. The CDR3 region has the DNA TGTGCCAGCAGTTCGGTACCGGGACAGGGGGCTCAGCCCCAGCATTTT.

V and J are TRBV27 and TRBJ1-1, with D unclear. Germline CDR1 is MNHEY and CDR2 is SMNVEV (reference sequence). V was cut by 3 bases and J by 1 base, with 12 bases left in between. This CDR3 has 15 amino acids. CDR3 in DNA: TGTGCCAGCAGTTTCCTTTCGGGAGGGAACACTGAAGCTTTCTTT. Protein sequence: CASSFLSGGNTEAFF.

The gene calls are TRBV7-9 and TRBJ1-3, with D tentatively TRBD1 (6 bases). Trimming took off 6 bases at V and 0 bases at J, with 21 bases between the two ends. The CDR3 length is 18 residues. The germline CDR1 and CDR2 sequences are SEHNR and FQNEAQ (reference sequence). CDR3 bases: TGTGCCAGCAGAGATAACGTTTGGGACACTAGCTCTGGAAACACCATATATTTT. Protein product: CASRDNVWDTSSGNTIYF. Supplemented by reference TRBV7-9 and TRBJ1-3, the full variable domain reads DTGVSQNPRHKITKRGQNVTFRCDPISEHNRLYWYRQTLGQGPEFLTYFQNEAQLEKSRLLSDRFSAERPKGSFSTLEIQRTEQGDSAMYLCASRDNVWDTSSGNTIYFGEGSWLTVV.

The chain joins TRBV6-6 to TRBJ1-1; D is unresolved. This CDR3 comprises 14 residues. The V gene lost 8 bases and the J gene lost 6 bases, with 19 bases spanning the gap. CDR1 and CDR2 (germline): MNHNY, SVGAGI (reference sequence). In DNA, the CDR3 is TGTGCCAGCTCCTCGAGAGGCGGGGAGGCTGAAGCTTTCTTT. This gives the protein CASSSRGGEAEAFF.

The genes are TRBV6-1 and TRBJ1-6, with D unresolved. This CDR3 contains 13 residues. Germline V lookup: CDR1 MNHNS, CDR2 SASEGT. Between the trimmed V and J ends, which lost 2 bases and 5 bases, there was a span of 4 bases. CDR3: CASSEQNNSPLHF. In DNA form, the CDR3 reads TGTGCCAGCAGTGAACAGAATAATTCACCCCTCCACTTT.

The rearrangement uses TRBV25-1 and TRBJ2-5; maybe TRBD1 (5 bases). CDR1 and CDR2 (germline): MGHDK, SYGVNS. Deletions cut 0 bases from V and 5 bases from J, with 10 bases between. The CDR3 is 14 residues long. The CDR3 spells CASSEYGRVETQYF. CDR3 sequence (DNA): TGTGCCAGCAGTGAATACGGCAGGGTGGAGACCCAGTACTTC.

The chain carries TRBV28 and TRBJ2-7, with D possibly matching TRBD1 (7 bases). V lost 5 bases and J 3 bases, leaving 17 bases between the germline ends. Germline loops: CDR1 MDHEN, CDR2 SYDVKM. The CDR3 spans 15 residues. The CDR3 DNA is TGTGCCAGCAGTAACTTCGGAGGGGGCAGCTACGAGCAGTACTTC. Translation gives CASSNFGGGSYEQYF.

V usage is TRBV5-1 and J usage is TRBJ2-7, with 8 bases identical to TRBD2. With V trimmed by 4 bases and J by 7 bases, 10 bases remained unmatched. Germline CDR1 and CDR2: SGHRS and YFSETQ. The CDR3 is made up of 14 amino acids. CDR3 amino acids: CASSKGLVLGEQYF. The CDR3 bases are TGCGCCAGCAGCAAGGGACTAGTATTGGGTGAGCAGTACTTC. The full variable domain, with the rest looked up from reference TRBV5-1 and TRBJ2-7, is KAGVTQTPRYLIKTRGQQVTLSCSPISGHRSVSWYQQTPGQGLQFLFEYFSETQRNKGNFPGRFSGRQFSNSRSEMNVSTLELGDSALYLCASSKGLVLGEQYFGPGTRLTVT.

The chain combines TRBV6-5 with TRBJ2-7; 9 bases fit TRBD1. CDR1 is MNHEY and CDR2 is SVGAGI in the germline V gene. V lost 6 bases and J lost 3; bases outside the gene matches: 6. CDR3 length equals 14 residues. CDR3 in amino acids: CASRPQGADYEQYF. The CDR3 DNA follows: TGTGCCAGCAGACCACAGGGGGCGGACTACGAGCAGTACTTC.

V gene TRBV30 combines with J gene TRBJ1-1, with a weak D call TRBD1 (6 bases). V lost 1 base, J lost 0 bases, and 6 bases lay in between. The germline V gene encodes CDR1 GTSNPN and CDR2 SVGIG (reference sequence). This CDR3 is 13 amino acids long. In DNA form, the CDR3 reads TGTGCCTGGAGTGGACAGGTGAACACTGAAGCTTTCTTT. Translated, it gives CAWSGQVNTEAFF.

The chain recombines TRBV2 with TRBJ2-2; 8 nucleotides align to TRBD2. V shed 2 bases and J 2 bases; nucleotides not matched to a gene: 1. There are 15 residues in the CDR3. CDR1 is SNHLY and CDR2 is FYNNEI in the germline V gene. Here the CDR3 reads CASSELAGNTGELFF. The DNA for the CDR3 is TGTGCCAGCAGTGAATTAGCGGGAAACACCGGGGAGCTGTTTTTT.